A selection of T cell receptor beta chains follows, all from one sample in a study of blood T cell repertoires in COVID-19. Sequenced by immunoSEQ multiplex PCR; TCRdb stores in-frame clones only, minus some. The sample contains under 300,000 clones, approximately 91% of which appear only once. Sequencing input: PBMCs or T cells enriched from blood (not recorded which). The receptors originated from a woman aged 30 to 39 who had recovered from COVID-19. CDR3s include the opening cysteine and the closing phenylalanine or tryptophan. Fields, in order: J gene, V gene, D gene, clone size, CDR3 protein, CDR3 DNA. A D gene is named only where the DNA matches it firmly. Size values are once, few and many counts, or a class for expanded clones, and some rows have none.

TRBJ1-1	TRBV18	-	-	CASSPPGRGSNTEAFF	TGTGCCAGCTCACCACCGGGGAGGGGGTCGAACACTGAAGCTTTCTTT
TRBJ2-5	TRBV28	TRBD2	once	CASSFPRGAGGQETQYF	TGTGCCAGCAGTTTTCCCCGGGGAGCGGGGGGCCAAGAGACCCAGTACTTC
TRBJ2-5	TRBV5-4	TRBD2	-	CASSPGLAGGWETQYF	TGTGCCAGCAGCCCCGGACTAGCGGGAGGTTGGGAGACCCAGTACTTC
TRBJ2-1	TRBV5-1	TRBD2	-	CASDGLAGGTEQFF	TGCGCCAGCGATGGACTAGCGGGAGGTACGGAGCAGTTCTTC
TRBJ2-2	TRBV12-5	-	-	CASGFYPRGNTGELFF	TGTGCTAGTGGTTTTTACCCCAGGGGGAACACCGGGGAGCTGTTTTTT
TRBJ1-1	TRBV5-1	TRBD1	-	CASSPGTGWVGTEAFF	TGCGCCAGCAGCCCTGGGACAGGGTGGGTCGGCACTGAAGCTTTCTTT
TRBJ2-5	TRBV7-9	-	-	CASIPGTIQETQYF	TGTGCCAGCATCCCCGGAACTATCCAAGAGACCCAGTACTTC
TRBJ2-7	TRBV28	TRBD2	-	CASSLSTSGSNRYEQYF	TGTGCCAGCAGTTTATCGACTAGCGGGAGTAATCGTTACGAGCAGTACTTC
TRBJ1-2	TRBV27	TRBD1	-	CASSPGQVPYGYTF	TGTGCCAGCAGTCCTGGACAGGTGCCTTATGGCTACACCTTC
TRBJ1-4	TRBV7-2	-	-	CASSLGQGIATNEKLFF	TGTGCCAGCAGCTTAGGGCAGGGGATTGCAACTAATGAAAAACTGTTTTTT
TRBJ1-5	TRBV21-1	-	-	CATLDRGGRQPQHF	TGTGCCACCCTGGACAGGGGCGGACGACAGCCCCAGCATTTT
TRBJ1-2	TRBV27	-	-	CASSLFWGQNHADPRGYGYTF	TGTGCCAGCAGTTTATTTTGGGGTCAGAACCACGCGGACCCCCGAGGGTATGGCTACACCTTC
TRBJ1-5	TRBV10-1	TRBD1	-	CASSTGVDQPQHF	TGCGCCAGCAGTACAGGGGTTGATCAGCCCCAGCATTTT
TRBJ1-3	TRBV29-1	TRBD1	-	CSVGARTGGSGNTIYF	TGCAGCGTGGGGGCCCGGACAGGGGGCTCTGGAAACACCATATATTTT
TRBJ1-2	TRBV28	TRBD1	-	CASRTGGPRGGGYTF	TGTGCCAGCCGGACAGGGGGCCCTCGAGGAGGGGGCTACACCTTC
TRBJ2-3	TRBV30	-	-	CAWSPTLTGRETDTQYF	TGTGCCTGGAGCCCCACCCTCACAGGTCGGGAGACAGATACGCAGTATTTT
TRBJ1-4	TRBV28	-	-	CASSLWMSGEKLFF	TGTGCCAGCAGTTTGTGGATGTCGGGTGAAAAACTGTTTTTT
TRBJ2-3	TRBV27	-	-	CASSPRLHQTQYF	TGTGCCAGCAGTCCCCGACTCCACCAAACGCAGTATTTT
TRBJ1-2	TRBV7-2	TRBD1	-	CASSSGTGAIGYTF	TGTGCCAGCAGCTCAGGGACAGGGGCGATTGGCTACACCTTC
TRBJ1-4	TRBV28	TRBD1	-	CASNFRQGNEKLFF	TGTGCCAGCAACTTCAGACAGGGGAATGAAAAACTGTTTTTT
TRBJ1-2	TRBV25-1	TRBD1	-	CASSEFKMGRGNGYTF	TGTGCCAGCAGTGAGTTTAAGATGGGCAGGGGGAATGGCTACACCTTC
TRBJ2-3	TRBV10-2	TRBD2	-	CASREGGGRVNPRQYF	TGCGCCAGCAGGGAGGGCGGGGGGCGCGTTAATCCCCGGCAGTATTTT
TRBJ2-2	TRBV2	TRBD1	once	CARRDRGLSTGELFF	TGTGCCAGACGGGACAGGGGGCTATCGACCGGGGAGCTGTTTTTT
TRBJ1-5	TRBV28	-	-	CASRRGGVNQPQHF	TGTGCCAGCCGAAGGGGCGGTGTCAATCAGCCCCAGCATTTT
TRBJ2-3	TRBV9	-	-	CASSPGYTDTQYF	TGTGCCAGCAGCCCGGGGTACACAGATACGCAGTATTTT
TRBJ2-3	TRBV5-1	-	-	CASSLINGVGADTQYF	TGCGCCAGCAGCTTGATCAATGGCGTGGGCGCTGATACGCAGTATTTT
TRBJ2-7	TRBV13	-	-	CASSGGGGSYEQYF	TGTGCCAGCAGCGGGGGCGGTGGGTCCTACGAGCAGTACTTC
TRBJ1-2	TRBV9	TRBD1	-	CASSPGQGLNYGYTF	TGTGCCAGCAGCCCGGGACAGGGACTGAACTATGGCTACACCTTC
TRBJ2-5	TRBV9	TRBD2	-	CASSVGERGGSQETQYF	TGTGCCAGCAGCGTAGGTGAGCGGGGTGGGAGCCAAGAGACCCAGTACTTC
TRBJ1-1	TRBV28	TRBD1	-	CASSLDRGWGTEAFF	TGTGCCAGCAGTTTGGACAGGGGCTGGGGCACTGAAGCTTTCTTT
TRBJ1-2	TRBV2	-	-	CAILGASWYGYTF	TGTGCCATCCTAGGGGCTTCTTGGTATGGCTACACCTTC
TRBJ2-7	TRBV19	-	-	CASSNRVRSYEQYF	TGTGCCAGTAGTAACAGGGTACGGTCCTACGAGCAGTACTTC
TRBJ1-2	TRBV28	-	once	CASSWYSHGYTF	TGTGCCAGCAGTTGGTATAGCCATGGCTACACCTTC
TRBJ2-6	TRBV24-1	TRBD1	-	CATGTGTRSGANVLTF	TGTGCCACCGGGACAGGGACAAGGTCTGGGGCCAACGTCCTGACTTTC
TRBJ2-7	TRBV28	-	-	CASSFSSLAAYEQYF	TGTGCCAGCAGCTTTTCCTCTCTAGCCGCCTACGAGCAGTACTTC
TRBJ2-5	TRBV28	TRBD2	few	CASSFSGRGETQYF	TGTGCCAGCAGTTTTAGCGGGAGAGGAGAGACCCAGTACTTC
TRBJ1-2	TRBV27	-	-	CASSGIQSAYGYTF	TGTGCCAGCAGTGGTATACAGTCGGCTTATGGCTACACCTTC
TRBJ1-5	TRBV21-1	-	-	CASSKAGAGGCGNQPQHF	TGTGCCAGCAGCAAAGCGGGCGCAGGGGGCTGCGGCAATCAGCCCCAGCATTTT
TRBJ2-1	TRBV11-2	TRBD2	-	CASSLDATSSLHSYNEQFF	TGTGCCAGCAGCTTAGATGCGACTAGCAGCTTACACTCCTACAATGAGCAGTTCTTC
TRBJ1-1	TRBV9	-	-	CASSPRDNMNTEAFF	TGTGCCAGCAGCCCCCGGGACAACATGAACACTGAAGCTTTCTTT
TRBJ1-2	TRBV28	TRBD1	-	CASSQTPGTGVYGYTF	TGTGCCAGCAGCCAGACTCCCGGGACAGGGGTCTATGGCTACACCTTC
TRBJ1-6	TRBV6-2/TRBV6-3	-	-	CASSYAGDNSPLHF	TGTGCCAGCAGTTACGCAGGGGACAATTCACCCCTCCACTTT
TRBJ2-5	TRBV7-6	-	-	CASSLGVAGEETQYF	TGTGCCAGCAGCTTAGGTGTCGCGGGTGAGGAGACCCAGTACTTC
TRBJ1-2	TRBV7-3	TRBD1	-	CASSLTQGALYDGYTF	TGTGCCAGCAGCCTTACCCAGGGGGCCCTCTATGATGGCTACACCTTC
TRBJ2-3	TRBV29-1	TRBD2	-	CSTSGYTDTQYF	TGCAGTACTAGCGGGTACACAGATACGCAGTATTTT
TRBJ2-2	TRBV6-5	-	-	CAGTSLITGRGELFF	TGTGCCGGTACATCCCTCATCACAGGTAGGGGGGAGCTGTTTTTT
TRBJ1-6	TRBV19	-	-	CASSPGGQPDNSPLHF	TGTGCCAGTAGCCCCGGGGGGCAGCCGGATAATTCACCCCTCCACTTT
TRBJ1-1	TRBV5-1	-	-	CASSLASMNTEAFF	TGCGCCAGCAGCTTAGCGAGTATGAACACTGAAGCTTTCTTT
TRBJ1-6	TRBV28	-	-	CASSLGARNSPLHF	TGTGCCAGCTCGCTCGGAGCGCGGAATTCACCCCTCCACTTT
TRBJ1-2	TRBV25-1	-	-	CASSLSGYGYTF	TGTGCCAGCAGCCTTTCGGGCTATGGCTACACCTTC
TRBJ1-1	TRBV7-2	-	-	CASSLAGGRTEAFF	TGTGCCAGCAGCTTAGCGGGGGGTCGCACTGAAGCTTTCTTT
TRBJ2-7	TRBV4-3	-	-	CASSQETEYEQYF	TGCGCCAGCAGCCAAGAGACAGAGTACGAGCAGTACTTC
TRBJ2-7	TRBV25-1	TRBD1	-	CASRQTGTGGIPYEQYF	TGTGCCAGCAGACAAACCGGGACAGGGGGTATCCCCTACGAGCAGTACTTC
TRBJ1-2	TRBV9	TRBD1	-	CASSVGGTGKGYGYTF	TGTGCCAGCAGCGTAGGAGGGACAGGGAAGGGGTATGGCTACACCTTC
TRBJ2-3	TRBV2	-	-	CASSDGGPSTDTQYF	TGTGCCAGCAGTGACGGCGGGCCCAGCACAGATACGCAGTATTTT
TRBJ1-1	TRBV6-5	TRBD1	-	CASRGGLRDPAFF	TGTGCCAGCAGAGGGGGCCTCCGCGATCCAGCTTTCTTT
TRBJ2-3	TRBV5-6	TRBD2	-	CASSLLAALNTQYF	TGTGCCAGCAGCTTACTAGCGGCCTTGAATACGCAGTATTTT
TRBJ1-6	TRBV5-1	-	once	CASSLVGGSEASPLHF	TGCGCCAGCAGCTTGGTAGGAGGGAGTGAGGCATCACCCCTCCACTTT
TRBJ2-7	TRBV29-1	-	-	CSVGFVGGLEQYF	TGCAGCGTCGGGTTCGTAGGCGGGTTGGAGCAGTACTTC